This passage covers 29 T cell receptor beta chains from one sample sequenced in a study of T-cell memory formation after mild COVID-19. TCRdb ran MiXCR on the 5' RACE reads and lists one entry per CDR3 protein. The sample includes more than 300,000 distinct CDR3 sequences, 12% to 15% seen only once; the top ten take about a fifth. The sample was PBMCs or a T cell subset sorted from them (not recorded which). The receptors originated from a man aged 18-30 years who had mild COVID-19 (a few samples of this study predate the infection). Cell type and time point are not known.

This clonotype has ten or more counts. This chain uses TRBV6-5 with TRBJ2-7; TRBD1 aligns across 9 bases. Germline CDR1 is MNHEY and CDR2 is SVGAGI. CDR3 size: 16 residues. The trim removed 5 bases at V and 0 bases at J, leaving 8 bases unmatched. CDR3 sequence reads: CASSRDRVPSSYEQYV. For the CDR3, the DNA is TGTGCCAGCAGTCGGGACAGGGTCCCCAGCTCCTACGAGCAGTACGTC.

This clonotype was observed a few times. The chain joins TRBV2 to TRBJ2-2, with D maybe TRBD2 (6 bases). Deletions cut 7 bases from V and 1 base from J, with 13 bases between. The CDR3 totals 15 residues. The germline gives CDR1 SNHLY, CDR2 FYNNEI. CDR3 sequence: CASTSGLQNTGELFF. The CDR3, as DNA: TGTGCCAGCACCTCGGGACTTCAGAACACCGGGGAGCTGTTTTTT.

V gene TRBV3-1 combines with J gene TRBJ2-1, with D possibly called TRBD1 or TRBD2 (5 bases each). The germline CDR1 and CDR2 sequences are LGHDT and YNNKEL (reference sequence). This CDR3 is 15 amino acids long. Trimming cost V 4 bases and J 3 bases, with 13 bases left between them. CDR3 coding DNA: TGTGCCAGCAGCCTTAGGTGGGACGGCTACAATGAGCAGTTCTTC. Residues: CASSLRWDGYNEQFF.

This clonotype was recorded many times. V usage is TRBV11-2 and J usage is TRBJ2-1; D possibly matches TRBD1 or TRBD2 (5 bases each). CDR1 and CDR2 (germline): SGHAT, FQNNGV. The CDR3 runs to 16 residues. The ends were cut back, 5 bases at V and 9 bases at J, with 23 bases in the middle. This chain's CDR3 is CASSAQSTAAKSEQFF. The CDR3 DNA sequence: TGTGCCAGCAGCGCTCAGTCGACAGCGGCAAAGAGTGAGCAGTTCTTC.

This chain joins TRBV19 and TRBJ2-1; D remains ambiguous. This CDR3 spans 13 amino acids. The germline gives CDR1 LNHDA, CDR2 SQIVND (reference sequence). Trimming pared 1 base from V and 6 bases from J, leaving 7 bases between. In DNA, the CDR3 is TGTGCCAGTAGTATAGCGGCTCTCAATGAGCAGTTCTTC. Translated, it gives CASSIAALNEQFF.

In its sample, this clonotype was seen a few times. The rearrangement joins TRBV4-2 to TRBJ2-5, with 11 positions matching TRBD2. Germline V CDR1 and CDR2: LGHNA, YNFKEQ. The ends lost 0 bases at V and 7 bases at J; junction bases unmatched: 10. The CDR3 covers 17 residues. The chain's CDR3 is CASSQDVTSGGLGTQYF. CDR3 in DNA: TGTGCCAGCAGCCAAGATGTAACTAGCGGGGGCCTTGGGACCCAGTACTTC.

This chain connects TRBV10-3 to TRBJ1-1; D is uncertain. CDR3 size: 11 residues. With 11 bases removed from V and 4 bases from J, the gap between germline ends came to 11 bases. Germline CDR1 ENHRY, CDR2 SYGVKD. CDR3 DNA sequence: TGTGCCGCTTCATCAGCCACTGAAGCTTTCTTT. It codes for CAASSATEAFF.

This chain connects TRBV7-9 to TRBJ1-1, with TRBD1 matching over 8 bases. Germline CDR1 is SEHNR and CDR2 is FQNEAQ (reference sequence). This CDR3 contains 16 residues. V shed 5 bases and J 4 bases; nucleotides not matched to a gene: 12. The CDR3 DNA is TGTGCCAGCAGCCCCGACAGGGGATGGGAAACCACTGAAGCTTTCTTT. Its translation is CASSPDRGWETTEAFF.

This clonotype was seen more than once but under ten times. This sequence joins TRBV7-2 and TRBJ1-5; D possibly corresponds to TRBD1 (6 bases). Trimming cost V 1 base and J 11 bases, with 15 bases left between them. Germline assignment: CDR1 SGHTA and CDR2 FQGNSA. The CDR3 loop spans 14 amino acids. The CDR3 spells CASSLEQGYWAQHF. The CDR3 bases are TGTGCCAGCAGCTTAGAACAGGGTTATTGGGCCCAGCATTTT.

V gene TRBV5-1 combines with J gene TRBJ1-1; possible D gene TRBD1, 5 bases. This CDR3 has 12 residues. Germline lookup yields CDR1 SGHRS and CDR2 YFSETQ. With 3 bases removed from V and 6 bases from J, the gap between germline ends came to 9 bases. CDR3 DNA: TGCGCCAGCAGCTCGGGGCGCCCTGAAGCTTTCTTT. Encoded protein: CASSSGRPEAFF.

This chain joins TRBV7-9 and TRBJ1-2; no reliable D call. The germline V and J ends were trimmed by 0 bases and 3 bases, with 8 bases remaining between them. Germline values: CDR1 SEHNR, CDR2 FQNEAQ (reference sequence). This CDR3 spans 14 amino acids. CDR3 region: CASSLALVDYGYTF. CDR3 sequence (DNA): TGTGCCAGCAGCTTAGCTTTGGTAGACTATGGCTACACCTTC. Variable domain in full (rest from reference TRBV7-9 and TRBJ1-2): DTGVSQNPRHKITKRGQNVTFRCDPISEHNRLYWYRQTLGQGPEFLTYFQNEAQLEKSRLLSDRFSAERPKGSFSTLEIQRTEQGDSAMYLCASSLALVDYGYTFGSGTRLTVV.

Only a few counts were recorded for this clonotype. At one boundary the junction diverges from the germline segment, which might be a read error. The CDR3 loop reads CASRAVGGAKTLLNF. The CDR3 nucleotides read TGTGCCAGCAGAGCCGTGGGGGGCGCGAAGACCTTATTAAACTTC. The chain joins TRBV6-5 to TRBJ1-2, with D perhaps TRBD1 (6 bases). The CDR3 is made up of 15 amino acids. Germline-derived CDR1 and CDR2 are MNHEY and SVGAGI.

This clonotype was picked up a small number of times. This chain joins TRBV6-5 and TRBJ2-3; D might be TRBD2 (5 bases). From germline, CDR1 is MNHEY and CDR2 SVGAGI. The CDR3 is 13 residues long. V dropped 5 bases and J dropped 11 bases, with 17 bases sitting between them. The CDR3, as DNA: TGTGCCAGCAGTCCAGGACTGGCCGAGGGGCAGTATTTT. Amino acids: CASSPGLAEGQYF.

V is TRBV9 and J is TRBJ1-1; D not resolved. Germline CDR1 is SGDLS and CDR2 is YYNGEE. The CDR3 length is 13 residues. The V gene lost 2 bases and the J gene lost 4 bases, with 9 bases spanning the gap. Here the CDR3 DNA reads TGTGCCAGCAGCGTTGGCGTATCCACTGAAGCTTTCTTT. The encoded protein is CASSVGVSTEAFF.

This clonotype was found many times. The chain joins TRBV28 to TRBJ1-5; D is uncertain. CDR1 and CDR2 from the germline V gene are MDHEN and SYDVKM. This CDR3 is built from 14 residues. Trimming stripped 3 bases from V and 4 bases from J, with 10 bases between. The CDR3 DNA is TGTGCCAGCAGTTTGATCGCAGGTAATCAGCCCCAGCATTTT. This encodes CASSLIAGNQPQHF. Full variable domain (missing parts from reference TRBV28 and TRBJ1-5): DVKVTQSSRYLVKRTGEKVFLECVQDMDHENMFWYRQDPGLGLRLIYFSYDVKMKEKGDIPEGYSVSREKKERFSLILESASTNQTSMYLCASSLIAGNQPQHFGDGTRLSIL.

This clonotype was observed at least ten times. The rearrangement uses TRBV6-4 and TRBJ2-7; D uncertain. Germline lookup yields CDR1 MRHNA and CDR2 SNTAGT. V was shortened by 7 bases and J by 7 bases, with 5 bases between the two germline ends. There are 9 residues in the CDR3. The CDR3 DNA reads as TGTGCCAGCATTGAGGAGCAGTACGTC. Amino acids: CASIEEQYV.

The chain carries TRBV6-5 and TRBJ1-1, with D perhaps matching TRBD1 (6 bases). CDR3 length equals 14 residues. Between the trimmed V and J ends, which lost 4 bases and 6 bases, there was a span of 15 bases. CDR1 and CDR2 (germline): MNHEY, SVGAGI. Here the CDR3 reads CASSLGTTLSEAFF. The CDR3 region has the DNA TGTGCCAGCAGTTTAGGGACAACTTTGTCTGAAGCTTTCTTT.

The rearrangement links TRBV10-1 to TRBJ2-5; possibly TRBD1 for D (7 bases). The ends were cut back, 2 bases at V and 1 base at J, with 11 bases in the middle. The CDR3 is made up of 15 amino acids. Germline V gene data show CDR1 as WNHNN and CDR2 as SYGVQD (reference sequence). In DNA, the CDR3 is TGCGCCAGCAGTGAGGCGGGACAGCCCCAAGAGACCCAGTACTTC. This sequence encodes CASSEAGQPQETQYF.

This chain links TRBV5-6 with TRBJ2-2; the match to TRBD1 covers 7 bases. V lost 1 base and J lost 3; bases outside the gene matches: 12. CDR3 length: 18 residues. In germline, CDR1 is SGHDT, CDR2 YYEEEE. CDR3 coding DNA: TGTGCCAGCAGCTTGCTAGGACAGGCGGCCGGACACACCGGGGAGCTGTTTTTT. Translating gives CASSLLGQAAGHTGELFF.

The chain recombines TRBV11-2 with TRBJ2-1; 7 bases match TRBD2. Germline trimming cut 4 bases from V and 7 bases from J; bases unmatched to any gene: 7. The germline V gene has CDR1 SGHAT and CDR2 FQNNGV. The CDR3 runs 14 residues. The CDR3, as DNA: TGTGCCAGCAGCTCCGTGACTAGCAGAAATGAGCAGTTCTTC. Translation gives CASSSVTSRNEQFF.

CDR3 in amino acids: CASSQFELAGNEQFF. The CDR3 DNA is TGCGCCAGCAGCCAATTTGAGTTAGCGGGCAATGAGCAGTTCTTC. The chain combines TRBV4-3 with TRBJ2-1; 7 nucleotides line up with TRBD2. The CDR3 runs 15 residues. The J segment lost 6 bases and the V segment lost 2 bases, leaving 7 bases of the junction unmatched. Germline CDR1 reads LGHNA; CDR2 reads YSLEER.

The rearrangement uses TRBV7-2 and TRBJ1-2; the D is unclear. V was clipped by 7 bases and J by 0 bases, with 12 bases between them. The CDR3 loop spans 14 amino acids. Germline values: CDR1 SGHTA, CDR2 FQGNSA. DNA of the CDR3: TGTGCCAGCACCAGTACAGAAGCTAACTATGGCTACACCTTC. It translates to CASTSTEANYGYTF.

The chain is built from TRBV20-1 and TRBJ1-1; D is undetermined. Germline V gene data show CDR1 as DFQATT and CDR2 as SNEGSKA (reference sequence). The length of the CDR3 is 11 residues. Trimming took off 6 bases at V and 5 bases at J, with 10 bases between the two ends. The CDR3 protein is CSARRWTEAFF. CDR3 bases: TGCAGTGCCCGGCGCTGGACTGAAGCTTTCTTT.

This clonotype was found a few times. This rearrangement joins TRBV7-2 to TRBJ1-1; TRBD1 might be the D (6 bases). Trimming shortened V by 1 base and J by 5 bases, and 14 bases separated the two germline ends. This CDR3 has 15 amino acids. Germline assignment: CDR1 SGHTA and CDR2 FQGNSA. The DNA of the CDR3 is TGTGCCAGCAGCTTAGGCTCGGGGGGCTGGACTGAAGCTTTCTTT. It specifies CASSLGSGGWTEAFF.

In its sample, this clonotype was seen a few times. CDR3 region: CASSQDARGTNEKLFF. The DNA for the CDR3 is TGCGCCAGCAGCCAGGACGCCCGGGGGACTAATGAAAAACTGTTTTTT. This chain connects TRBV4-3 to TRBJ1-4, with D maybe TRBD1 (5 bases). V shed 3 bases and J shed 2 bases, with 13 bases lying between them. CDR3 size: 16 residues. The V gene's germline CDR1 is LGHNA and CDR2 YSLEER.

The chain couples TRBV11-2 to TRBJ1-2; D gene unclear. Germline CDR1 reads SGHAT; CDR2 reads FQNNGV. The CDR3 runs to 13 residues. The V end lost 1 base, the J end lost 4 bases, and 7 bases lay between the germline ends. In nucleotides, the CDR3 is TGTGCCAGCAGCTTAGGGGCAGTCTATGGCTACACCTTC. Translation: CASSLGAVYGYTF. The variable domain in full, with the rest retrieved from reference TRBV11-2 and TRBJ1-2, is EAGVAQSPRYKIIEKRQSVAFWCNPISGHATLYWYQQILGQGPKLLIQFQNNGVVDDSQLPKDRFSAERLKGVDSTLKIQPAKLEDSAVYLCASSLGAVYGYTFGSGTRLTVV.

In its sample, this clonotype was seen a few times. The V gene is TRBV5-1, the J gene TRBJ1-2; D uncertain. Germline CDR1 SGHRS, CDR2 YFSETQ. CDR3 length: 13 residues. Trimming stripped 4 bases from V and 6 bases from J, with 13 bases between. CDR3 amino acids: CASSLWTSHGYTF. In DNA, the CDR3 is TGCGCCAGCAGCCTCTGGACCAGCCATGGCTACACCTTC.

Only a few counts were recorded for this clonotype. This rearrangement joins TRBV12-3 or TRBV12-4 to TRBJ2-2; 10 bases fit TRBD1. Germline trimming cut 6 bases from V and 6 bases from J; bases unmatched to any gene: 10. The CDR3 is 16 residues long. The CDR3 loop is CASSFGTGAYSGELFF. The CDR3 DNA sequence: TGTGCCAGCAGCTTCGGGACAGGGGCATACTCCGGGGAGCTGTTTTTT.

Comments on this clonotype: The germline gene is not matched at one end of the junction; a read error may be the cause. This chain connects TRBV4-3 to TRBJ2-7; D may be TRBD1 (5 bases). This CDR3 has 16 residues. Germline-derived CDR1 and CDR2 are LGHNA and YSLEER. The CDR3 coding sequence is TGCGTCAGCAGCCAGACAACGGTGGGGCCCCTTGGGGAGCAGTACTTC. Protein product: CVSSQTTVGPLGEQYF.